This T cell receptor beta chain emerged from a study of blood T cell repertoires in COVID-19. At the level of the study: Samples representing acute and convalescent COVID-19 were sourced from the United States, Italy and Spain. The analysed material was cDNA or gDNA that came from T cells, B-cell-depleted T cells, or PBMCs.

Under the authors' procedure: Amplification from reference gene primers served as the basis for estimated nucleated cell counts. Produced via immunoSEQ multiplex PCR; TCRdb's table is partial and in-frame only. V and J calls and clone size follow that table, whereas D and trimming were derived from the DNA. The data show around 78,000 clones, just over 85% seen once. The sequenced sample consisted of peripheral blood. The receptor was derived from a man over 45 with active or convalescent COVID-19.

CDR3 protein: CASNKDWVATEAFF. In DNA, the CDR3 is TGTGCCAGCAATAAGGATTGGGTAGCCACTGAAGCTTTCTTT. This chain uses TRBV6-5 with TRBJ1-1, with no clear D. Germline V CDR1 and CDR2: MNHEY, SVGAGI. V was shortened by 7 bases and J by 4 bases, with 16 bases between the two germline ends. CDR3 length: 14 residues.